One and the same sample provided the 6 T cell receptor beta chains below, sequenced in a study of Graves' ophthalmopathy and Graves' hyperthyroidism. Amplification targeted the TCR beta CDR3 regions, with RNA transcripts as the source material. HTBI-primed first-round RT-PCR preceded second-round multiplex PCR. In TCRdb, the multiplex PCR reads were re-called with MiXCR into one record per CDR3 protein. Here the sample spans roughly 700,000 distinct CDR3 sequences, 40% being singletons. The sequenced material came from peripheral blood. The receptors shown here come from an adult man with Graves' ophthalmopathy.

This clonotype was counted ten times or more. The chain joins TRBV20-1 to TRBJ1-6, with a possible D match to TRBD1 (5 bases). The CDR3 loop spans 13 amino acids. The V end lost 7 bases, the J end lost 8 bases, and 15 bases lay between the germline ends. The germline gives CDR1 DFQATT, CDR2 SNEGSKA (reference sequence). The CDR3 sequence is CSVLRERDSPLHF. DNA of the CDR3: TGCAGTGTCCTCAGGGAAAGGGATTCACCCCTCCACTTT.

This rearrangement joins TRBV29-1 to TRBJ2-7; D perhaps matches TRBD1 (7 bases). From germline, CDR1 is SQVTM and CDR2 ANQGSEA. The V gene lost 4 bases and the J gene lost 2 bases, with 18 bases spanning the gap. The CDR3 extends over 15 amino acids. The CDR3 sequence: CSVAAGQLTPYEQYF. CDR3 in DNA: TGCAGCGTTGCCGCGGGACAGCTGACTCCCTACGAGCAGTACTTC.

About this clonotype: One end of the junction is discordant with germline, which a read error may explain. This sequence joins TRBV10-2 and TRBJ1-5; the D gene is possibly TRBD1 (6 bases). Germline lookup yields CDR1 WSHSY and CDR2 SAAADI. The CDR3 totals 15 residues. The CDR3 is CASSEGVAKGQPQHF. DNA of the CDR3: TGTGCCAGCAGTGAGGGGGTTGCTAAGGGTCAGCCCCAGCATTTT.

The V call is TRBV28, the J call TRBJ2-7; D ambiguous. V was pared by 8 bases and J by 0 bases, with 11 bases between. The germline V gene has CDR1 MDHEN and CDR2 SYDVKM. This CDR3 spans 13 amino acids. CDR3 in amino acids: CASVETSSYEQYF. The CDR3 region has the DNA TGTGCCAGCGTTGAGACAAGCTCCTACGAGCAGTACTTC.

As for this clonotype: This sequence may be a read error, since a much larger clone differs from it by one base. This chain uses TRBV10-3 with TRBJ2-7; possibly TRBD2 for D (6 bases). Trimming shortened V by 6 bases and J by 5 bases, and 11 bases separated the two germline ends. Germline V lookup: CDR1 ENHRY, CDR2 SYGVKD. The CDR3 spans 12 residues. In DNA, the CDR3 is TGTGCCATCAGCCGTAGACTAGACGAGCAGTACTTC. This encodes CAISRRLDEQYF.

The chain uses TRBV6-1 and TRBJ1-5, with D possibly matching TRBD1 (5 bases). Germline CDR1 is MNHNS and CDR2 is SASEGT. V was cut by 4 bases and J by 3 bases, with 10 bases left in between. There are 14 residues in the CDR3. This CDR3 is CASSGNRNNQPQHF. The CDR3 DNA sequence: TGTGCCAGCAGTGGAAACAGGAACAATCAGCCCCAGCATTTT.